This TCR beta chain was profiled in a study of response to subunit inactivated influenza vaccine. This clonotype was counted between two and nine times. TCRdb recomputed calls from the RT-PCR reads with MiXCR, one row per CDR3 protein. The sample includes hundreds of thousands of distinct CDR3 sequences, about 12% of them seen just once. This CDR3 region has 15 residues. The V and J ends lost 3 bases and 1 base respectively, with 12 bases between them. CDR1 SGHTA and CDR2 FQGNSA come from the germline V gene. The sequencing used PBMCs from blood, collected on the day of vaccination. The rearrangement uses TRBV7-2 and TRBJ2-5, with D possibly matching TRBD1 (6 bases). This clonotype was sampled from a man aged 50 to 60 who received an inactivated influenza vaccine. The CDR3 nucleotides read TGTGCCAGCAGCTTCTTGGGGGCATCCCAAGAGACCCAGTACTTC. As protein: CASSFLGASQETQYF.